At least ten counts were recorded for the clone carrying this TCR beta chain. Its target is not known. V was cut by 5 bases and J by 7 bases, with 11 bases left in between. Germline CDR1 SGHAT, CDR2 FQNNGV. The CDR3 covers 12 residues. This record belongs to a study of identical twins. Whole-study results and caveats: Where out-of-frame alpha sequences were twin-shared, they showed excess low generation probability. The more abundant beta clonotypes in cord blood had fewer insertions, and memory repertoires did not show this.

TCRdb analysed the 5' RACE reads with MiXCR anew, one entry per CDR3 protein. This table has hundreds of thousands of distinct CDR3 sequences, around 6.1% appearing once. The chain is built from TRBV11-2 and TRBJ1-1; D remains ambiguous. The clonotype comes from a young man in good health. Material: naive T cells sorted from blood. CDR3 sequence: CASSLDTFEAFF. The CDR3 region has the DNA TGTGCCAGCAGCCTTGACACCTTTGAAGCTTTCTTT.